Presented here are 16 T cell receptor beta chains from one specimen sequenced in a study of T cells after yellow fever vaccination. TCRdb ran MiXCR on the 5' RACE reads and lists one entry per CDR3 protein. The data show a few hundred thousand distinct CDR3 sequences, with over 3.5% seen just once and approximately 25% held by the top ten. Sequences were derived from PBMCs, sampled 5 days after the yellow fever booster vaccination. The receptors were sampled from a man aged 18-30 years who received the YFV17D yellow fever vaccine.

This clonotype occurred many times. The CDR3 bases are TGCGCCAGCAGCTCGGTAAACATCCCCGGGGGCTACACCTTC. It codes for CASSSVNIPGGYTF. V usage is TRBV5-1 and J usage is TRBJ1-2, with D uncertain. With 3 bases removed from V and 8 bases from J, the gap between germline ends came to 17 bases. Looked up from germline, CDR1 is SGHRS and CDR2 is YFSETQ. This CDR3 spans 14 amino acids.

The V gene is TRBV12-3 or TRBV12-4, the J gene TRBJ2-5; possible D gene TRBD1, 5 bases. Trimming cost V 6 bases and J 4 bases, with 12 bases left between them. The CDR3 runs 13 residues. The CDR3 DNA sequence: TGTGCCAGCAGGCCCCACAGGCGAGAGACCCAGTACTTC. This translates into CASRPHRRETQYF.

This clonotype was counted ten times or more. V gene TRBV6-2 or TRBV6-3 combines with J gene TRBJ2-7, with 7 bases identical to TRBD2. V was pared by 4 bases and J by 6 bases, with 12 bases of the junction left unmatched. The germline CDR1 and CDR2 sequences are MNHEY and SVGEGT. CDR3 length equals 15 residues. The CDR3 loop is CASSSGGRPRGEQYV. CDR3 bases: TGTGCCAGCAGTTCGGGGGGTCGGCCTAGGGGCGAGCAGTACGTC.

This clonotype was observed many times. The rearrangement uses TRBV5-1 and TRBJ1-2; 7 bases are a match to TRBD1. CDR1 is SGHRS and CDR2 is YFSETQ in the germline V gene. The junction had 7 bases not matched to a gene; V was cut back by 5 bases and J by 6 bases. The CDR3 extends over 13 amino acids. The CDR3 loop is CASRAQGSDGYTF. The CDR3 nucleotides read TGCGCCAGCAGGGCACAGGGGAGCGATGGCTACACCTTC.

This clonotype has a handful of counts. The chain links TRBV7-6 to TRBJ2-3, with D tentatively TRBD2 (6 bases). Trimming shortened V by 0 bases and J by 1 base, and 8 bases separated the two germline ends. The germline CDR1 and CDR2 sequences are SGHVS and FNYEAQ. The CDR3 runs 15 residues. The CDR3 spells CASSLAGEGTDTQYF. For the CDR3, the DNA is TGTGCCAGCAGCTTAGCGGGGGAGGGCACAGATACGCAGTATTTT.

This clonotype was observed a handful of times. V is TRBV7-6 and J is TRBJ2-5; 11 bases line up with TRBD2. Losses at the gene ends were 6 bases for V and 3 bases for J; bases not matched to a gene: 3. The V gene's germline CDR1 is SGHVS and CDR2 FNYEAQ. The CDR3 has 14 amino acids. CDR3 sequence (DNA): TGTGCCAGCAGAGAACTAGCGGGGGAAGAGACCCAGTACTTC. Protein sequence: CASRELAGEETQYF.

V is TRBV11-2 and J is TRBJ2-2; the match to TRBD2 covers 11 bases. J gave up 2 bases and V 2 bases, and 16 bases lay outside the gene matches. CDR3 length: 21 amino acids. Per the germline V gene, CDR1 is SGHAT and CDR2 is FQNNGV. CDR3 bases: TGTGCCAGCAGCTTACGCCTAGCGGGGGGCCCAAATATTCCCAACACCGGGGAGCTGTTTTTT. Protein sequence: CASSLRLAGGPNIPNTGELFF.

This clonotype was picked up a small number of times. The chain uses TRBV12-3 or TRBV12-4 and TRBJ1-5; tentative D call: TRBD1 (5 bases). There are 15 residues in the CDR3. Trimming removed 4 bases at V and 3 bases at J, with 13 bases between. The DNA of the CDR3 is TGTGCCAGCAGTTCGATGCCGGGGGTCAATCAGCCCCAGCATTTT. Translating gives CASSSMPGVNQPQHF.

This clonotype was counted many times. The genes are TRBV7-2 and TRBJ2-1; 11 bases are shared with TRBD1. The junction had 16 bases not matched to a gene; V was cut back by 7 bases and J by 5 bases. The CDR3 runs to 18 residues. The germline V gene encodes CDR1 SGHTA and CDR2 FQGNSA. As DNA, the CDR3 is TGTGCCAGCACCTCGAAACCCGGCTGGGACAGGGGGGACAATGAGCAGTTCTTC. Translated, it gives CASTSKPGWDRGDNEQFF.

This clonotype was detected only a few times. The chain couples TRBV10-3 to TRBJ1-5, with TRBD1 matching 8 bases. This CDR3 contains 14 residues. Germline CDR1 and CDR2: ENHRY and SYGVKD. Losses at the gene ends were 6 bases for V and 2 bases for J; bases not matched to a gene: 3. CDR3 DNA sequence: TGTGCCATCAGCAAGACAGGGGGCAATCAGCCCCAGCATTTT. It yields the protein CAISKTGGNQPQHF.

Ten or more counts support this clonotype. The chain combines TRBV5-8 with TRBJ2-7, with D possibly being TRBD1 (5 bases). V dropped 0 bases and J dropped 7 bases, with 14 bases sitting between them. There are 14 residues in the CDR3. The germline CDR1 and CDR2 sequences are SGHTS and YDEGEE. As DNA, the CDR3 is TGTGCCAGCAGCTTGGGGGGCAATCCTAGGGAGCAGTACTTC. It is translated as CASSLGGNPREQYF.

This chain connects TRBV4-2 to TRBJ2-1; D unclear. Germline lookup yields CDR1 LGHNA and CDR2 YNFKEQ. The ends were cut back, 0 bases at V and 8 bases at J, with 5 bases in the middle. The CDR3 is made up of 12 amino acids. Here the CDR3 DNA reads TGTGCCAGCAGCCAAGATTTGCATGAGCAGTTCTTC. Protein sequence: CASSQDLHEQFF.

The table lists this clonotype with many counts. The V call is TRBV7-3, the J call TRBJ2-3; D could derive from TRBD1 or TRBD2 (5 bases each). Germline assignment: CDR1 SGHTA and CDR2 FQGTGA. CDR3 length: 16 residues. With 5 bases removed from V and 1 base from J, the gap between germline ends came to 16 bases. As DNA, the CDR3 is TGTGCCAGCAGCCCGGGGACCTTTCGCGGCACAGATACGCAGTATTTT. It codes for CASSPGTFRGTDTQYF.

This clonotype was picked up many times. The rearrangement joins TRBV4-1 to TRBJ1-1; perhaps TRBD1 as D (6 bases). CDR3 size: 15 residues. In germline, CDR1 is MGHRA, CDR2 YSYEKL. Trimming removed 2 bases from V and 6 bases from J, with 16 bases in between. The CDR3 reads CASSQIVQGVPEAFF. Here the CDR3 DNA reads TGCGCCAGCAGCCAAATCGTACAGGGTGTACCTGAAGCTTTCTTT.

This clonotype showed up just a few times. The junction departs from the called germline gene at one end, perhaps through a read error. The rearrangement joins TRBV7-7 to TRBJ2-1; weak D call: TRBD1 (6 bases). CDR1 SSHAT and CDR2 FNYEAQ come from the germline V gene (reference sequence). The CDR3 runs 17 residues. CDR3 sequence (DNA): TGTGCTAGCAGCTTATTAGCGTACCCCAGGGGTGAAGATGAGCAGTTCTTC. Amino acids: CASSLLAYPRGEDEQFF.

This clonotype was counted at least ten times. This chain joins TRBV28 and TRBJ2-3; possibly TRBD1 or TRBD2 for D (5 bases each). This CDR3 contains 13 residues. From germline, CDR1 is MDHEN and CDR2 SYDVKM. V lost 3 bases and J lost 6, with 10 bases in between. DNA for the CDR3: TGTGCCAGCAGTTTCGGGGCTGGGGATACGCAGTATTTT. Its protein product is CASSFGAGDTQYF.